The subject of this entry is one T cell receptor beta chain. Its cognate antigen is unknown. Genomic DNA, the template, was used for profiling of the TCR beta VDJ and CDR3. TCRdb redid the calling of the reads with MiXCR, one entry per CDR3 protein. The sample holds about 210,000 distinct CDR3 sequences, approximately 60% seen once. These data come from a study of CD8+CD57+ T cells in acquired aplastic anemia. Across the study: Average DNA yield from sorted CD4+ and CD8+ cells was about 3 ug. Mean read depth for CD4+ cells from healthy donors was some 11 million. General observations from the study: Patients and controls turned out to have 25 to 35 CD8+ CDR3 sequences in common.

Sequences were obtained from sorted CD4+, CD8+, or CD8+CD57+ T cells (not recorded which) from PBMCs. The TCR sequence derives from a human donor in good health.

The CDR3 DNA follows: TGTGCCAGCAGCTTATATACAGGAACCGGGGAGCTGTTTTTT. It specifies CASSLYTGTGELFF. V is TRBV7-9 and J is TRBJ2-2; perhaps TRBD1 as D (5 bases). Trimming left V 2 bases short and J 5 bases short, with 9 bases between. This CDR3 contains 14 residues. Germline-derived CDR1 and CDR2 are SEHNR and FQNEAQ (reference sequence).